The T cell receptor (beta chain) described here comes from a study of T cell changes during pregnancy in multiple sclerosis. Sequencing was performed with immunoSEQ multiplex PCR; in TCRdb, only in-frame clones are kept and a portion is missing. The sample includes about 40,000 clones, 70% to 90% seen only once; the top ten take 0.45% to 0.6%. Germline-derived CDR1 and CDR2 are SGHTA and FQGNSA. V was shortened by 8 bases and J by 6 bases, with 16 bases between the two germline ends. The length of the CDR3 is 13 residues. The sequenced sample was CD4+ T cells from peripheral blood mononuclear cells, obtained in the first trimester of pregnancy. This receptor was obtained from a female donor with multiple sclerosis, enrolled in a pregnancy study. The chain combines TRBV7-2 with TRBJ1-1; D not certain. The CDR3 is CASGIKGGPEAFF. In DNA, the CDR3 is TGTGCCAGCGGCATTAAGGGAGGTCCTGAAGCTTTCTTT. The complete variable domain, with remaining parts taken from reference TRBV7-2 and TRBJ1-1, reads GAGVSQSPSNKVTEKGKDVELRCDPISGHTALYWYRQSLGQGLEFLIYFQGNSAPDKSGLPSDRFSAERTGGSVSTLTIQRTQQEDSAVYLCASGIKGGPEAFFGQGTRLTVV.